A single sample gave rise to the 6 T cell receptor beta chains below, sequenced in a study of OX40 agonist ivuxolimab in advanced cancers. The table came from immunoSEQ multiplex PCR; TCRdb's copy has only in-frame clones and leaves some out. The profile shows about 46,000 clones, more than 85% of them singletons. This sample comprised CD4+ or CD8+ T cells sorted from blood, obtained in a trial of the OX40 agonist ivuxolimab. All receptors derive from an adult with an advanced solid tumor such as melanoma, head and neck, liver or kidney cancer.

This sequence joins TRBV14 and TRBJ2-7; maybe TRBD2 (6 bases). With 5 bases removed from V and 3 bases from J, the gap between germline ends came to 8 bases. CDR1 is SGHDN, CDR2 FVKESK, per germline. CDR3 length equals 12 residues. The chain's CDR3 is CASSSGGYEQYF. CDR3 nucleotides: TGTGCCAGCAGCTCCGGGGGCTACGAGCAGTACTTC.

This clone was picked up a small number of times. V and J are TRBV6-1 and TRBJ2-1; D is undetermined. The CDR3 consists of 14 residues. V was shortened by 8 bases and J by 0 bases, with 11 bases between the two germline ends. CDR1 and CDR2 from the germline V gene are MNHNS and SASEGT. The chain's CDR3 is CASDPESSYNEQFF. The CDR3 nucleotides are TGTGCCAGCGATCCCGAGAGCTCCTACAATGAGCAGTTCTTC.

The chain's CDR3 is CASSVSHYEGLDGYTF. The CDR3 coding sequence is TGTGCCAGCAGCGTAAGCCATTATGAGGGGCTCGATGGCTACACCTTC. The rearrangement uses TRBV9 and TRBJ1-2, with a tentative D call TRBD1 (5 bases). Between the trimmed V and J ends, which lost 1 base and 6 bases, there was a span of 19 bases. CDR3 size: 16 residues. From germline, CDR1 is SGDLS and CDR2 YYNGEE.

V usage is TRBV27 and J usage is TRBJ1-1; the D is unclear. The germline CDR1 and CDR2 sequences are MNHEY and SMNVEV (reference sequence). The CDR3 runs 12 residues. Deletions cut 7 bases from V and 6 bases from J, with 12 bases between. The CDR3 nucleotides read TGTGCCAGCACCGATCTAGGCGCTGAAGCTTTCTTT. Its translation: CASTDLGAEAFF.

The gene calls are TRBV6-5 and TRBJ2-4; D is possibly TRBD1 (6 bases). Trimming cost V 2 bases and J 4 bases, with 12 bases left between them. CDR3 length: 15 residues. Germline V gene sequence: CDR1 MNHEY, CDR2 SVGAGI. This CDR3 is CASSYGTGKKNIQYF. The CDR3 DNA sequence: TGTGCCAGCAGTTACGGTACAGGGAAGAAAAACATTCAGTACTTC.

V gene TRBV6-1 combines with J gene TRBJ2-1, with a weak D call TRBD1 (5 bases). Germline V gene lookup returns CDR1 MNHNS and CDR2 SASEGT. The CDR3 is 12 residues long. The V end lost 6 bases, the J end lost 5 bases, and 8 bases lay between the germline ends. CDR3 coding DNA: TGTGCCAGCAGCCGACAGAACAATGAGCAGTTCTTC. Its protein is CASSRQNNEQFF.